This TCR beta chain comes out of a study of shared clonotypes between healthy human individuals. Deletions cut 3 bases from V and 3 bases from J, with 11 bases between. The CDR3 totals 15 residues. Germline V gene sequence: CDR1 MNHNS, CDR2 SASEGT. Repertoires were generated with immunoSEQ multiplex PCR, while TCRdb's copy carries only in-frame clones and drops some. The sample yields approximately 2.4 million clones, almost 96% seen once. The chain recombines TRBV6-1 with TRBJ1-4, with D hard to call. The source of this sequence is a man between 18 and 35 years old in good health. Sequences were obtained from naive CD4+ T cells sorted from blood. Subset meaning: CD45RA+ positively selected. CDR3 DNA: TGTGCCAGCAGTGAGGCCCGGGGATCTAATGAAAAACTGTTTTTT. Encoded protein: CASSEARGSNEKLFF.